This T cell receptor beta chain emerged from a study of CD8 T cells in Susac syndrome (dated by TCRdb to between 2018 and 2021). Describing the broader study: Repertoire sequencing was used to test whether CD8+ T cell activation and differentiation in Susac syndrome was antigen driven.

Comments on this clonotype: Its target antigen remains unknown. No much larger clone exists at a distance of one base, and base qualities are not known.

RNA was extracted using the RNeasy kit, and roughly 0.45 to 1 microgram was reverse transcribed with random hexamers. TCR beta CDR3 regions were amplified with the immunoSEQ multiplex PCR assay covering 54 Vbeta and 13 Jbeta segments. To correct PCR amplification bias, a synthetic template baseline was used for both primer optimization and computational correction. The original methods were these. Reads were annotated to V, D and J genes according to IMGT and were analyzed with immunoSEQ Analyzer, with only productive sequences retained. To calculate clonality, Shannon entropy was normalized by log2 of the number of productive unique sequences and then subtracted from one. Public and private clones were assessed among the 100 most prevalent clones of each patient and control. A clone was defined as Susac-specific if it was absent from the healthy and MS cohorts, from 1052 published viral clones and from other ImmuneACCESS disease sequences. TCRdb itself trimmed the public reads at Q25 with fastp, ran MiXCR and retained productive beta chains. One record per CDR3 amino acid sequence lists the most common genes and DNA. The V and J calls come from TCRdb's annotation, not from the publication. The sample data list 150,000 to 200,000 distinct CDR3 sequences, and under 95% of these were observed just once. The ten largest account for 0.09% to 0.12% of the sample.

According to the germline V gene, CDR1 reads SGDLS and CDR2 reads YYNGEE. Cut back by 2 bases and 5 bases, the V and J ends lie 16 bases apart. The CDR3 numbers 16 residues from cysteine through phenylalanine. Only CDR3 DNA remains: 48 bases, in frame from the first base. Beyond this particular receptor, the publication reports: The TCR sequencing and HLA analysis was acknowledged to have included a relatively small number of individuals.

High-throughput TCR beta sequencing profiled peripheral blood CD8+ and CD4+ T cells from healthy donors, Susac syndrome patients and multiple sclerosis patients. Healthy donors were included as age- and sex-matched controls. Bulk CD8+ and CD4+ T cells were purified by magnetic negative isolation, while CD8+ TEMRA cells were enriched using FACS. Blood was drawn into EDTA tubes, processed within 24 hours, and PBMCs were isolated by density gradient centrifugation. PBMCs destined for TCR sequencing were cryopreserved in liquid nitrogen and later thawed in a 37 °C water bath. The sorted or isolated CD4+, CD8+ and CD8+ TEMRA cells reached a purity of at least 90%.

The V and J genes are TRBV9 and TRBJ2-2; TRBD2 is perhaps the D gene, given 6 matching bases. This TCR was recovered from a human donor in good health. The sample comprised CD4+ T cells from PBMCs. CDR3 loop: CASSVQPSGGTGELFF. The nucleotide sequence is given as TGTGCCAGCAGCGTTCAGCCTAGTGGAGGGACCGGGGAGCTGTTTTTT.